This T cell receptor beta chain was captured by sequencing in a study of blood T cell repertoires in COVID-19. Across the study: Collection of acute and convalescent COVID-19 samples took place in the United States, Italy and Spain. The cDNA or gDNA used as material had been derived from T cells, B-cell-depleted T cells, or PBMCs.

As handled by the study authors: Reference gene primer amplification gave estimated nucleated cell counts. Only in-frame clones appear in the TCRdb table, and some are missing; sequencing was by immunoSEQ multiplex PCR. V and J calls and clone size come straight from that table; D and trimming were deduced from the DNA. The repertoire has hundreds of thousands of clones, around 84% of them found once; the top ten carry about 4.8%. The CDR3 loop spans 15 amino acids. This clonotype was obtained from a man in his fifties or sixties with acute or convalescent COVID-19. V usage is TRBV7-5 and J usage is TRBJ2-3; whether TRBD2, the table's D call, matches the DNA was not checked. TRBV7-5 represents a pseudogene. The sample comprised peripheral blood. In DNA form, the CDR3 reads TGTGTCAGAAGCTTAGTTCCGGAGGGGGGGGTTACGCAGTATTTT. Translating gives CVRSLVPEGGVTQYF.